This T cell receptor beta chain was recovered during a study of T cell therapy after organ transplantation. Study background: T cells were expanded 2 to 3 weeks with 30 CMV class I/II epitopes.

The study's findings and limits: Concurrent antirejection and antiviral drugs remain unassessed confounders.

Of note for this clone: Its antigen is not known.

Described time point: 4-8 weeks after completion of therapy. Germline CDR1 and CDR2: MNHEY and SVGAGI. The CDR3 spans 14 residues. The germline V and J ends were trimmed by 2 bases and 2 bases, with 9 bases remaining between them. Repertoires were generated with immunoSEQ multiplex PCR, while TCRdb's copy carries only in-frame clones and drops some. The sample carries approximately 3,600 clones, approximately 67% recorded once. This TCR came from a human patient who had received a solid organ transplant and had CMV disease. Some T cells may have originated in the graft donor. The chain combines TRBV6-5 with TRBJ2-5, with a possible D match to TRBD1 (6 bases). Sequences were derived from CD8+ T cells from blood, sampled after autologous CMV-specific T cell therapy. The CDR3 DNA follows: TGTGCCAGCAGTTACCTCACAGGGCAAGAGACCCAGTACTTC. Its protein is CASSYLTGQETQYF.